These 22 T cell receptor beta chains came from one sample sequenced in a study of response to subunit inactivated influenza vaccine. TCRdb re-derived calls from the RT-PCR reads in MiXCR, one entry per CDR3 protein. The table lists 150,000 or so distinct CDR3 sequences, approximately 12% of them singletons. The starting material was CD8+ T cells sorted from PBMCs, obtained about 23 months after vaccination. Receptors were obtained from a man aged 50 to 75 who received an inactivated influenza vaccine.

This clonotype has only a few counts. The V and J genes are TRBV4-3 and TRBJ1-2, with TRBD1 identical over 9 bases. Losses at the gene ends were 4 bases for V and 3 bases for J; bases not matched to a gene: 6. This CDR3 region has 15 residues. Per the germline V gene, CDR1 is LGHNA and CDR2 is YSLEER. The CDR3 DNA sequence: TGCGCCAGCAGCCCTTGGACAGGGGCTCACTATGGCTACACCTTC. Its translation: CASSPWTGAHYGYTF.

This clonotype was seen a few times. The genes are TRBV10-3 and TRBJ2-5; the D gene is possibly TRBD1 (5 bases). The germline CDR1 and CDR2 sequences are ENHRY and SYGVKD. V was cut by 0 bases and J by 0 bases, with 11 bases left in between. The CDR3 runs 16 residues. CDR3 region: CAISESLGADQETQYF. CDR3 DNA sequence: TGTGCCATCAGTGAGTCTTTAGGGGCAGACCAAGAGACCCAGTACTTC.

A few counts support this clonotype. The chain is built from TRBV7-9 and TRBJ1-1; no definite D call. Germline CDR1 reads SEHNR; CDR2 reads FQNEAQ (reference sequence). The CDR3 consists of 11 residues. The V and J ends lost 5 bases and 7 bases respectively, with 8 bases between them. The CDR3 DNA reads TGTGCCAGCAGCACCCACGGTGAAGCTTTCTTT. This encodes CASSTHGEAFF.

The genes are TRBV3-1 and TRBJ2-1; 9 nucleotides align to TRBD2. Looked up from germline, CDR1 is LGHDT and CDR2 is YNNKEL (reference sequence). The CDR3 contains 15 residues. V shed 5 bases and J 9 bases; nucleotides not matched to a gene: 11. CDR3 bases: TGTGCCAGCAGCGAACGACTAGCGGCTTGGGTTGAGCAGTTCTTC. As protein: CASSERLAAWVEQFF.

This clonotype was observed a few times. The chain links TRBV28 to TRBJ2-1; D perhaps matches TRBD2 (5 bases). The CDR3 runs 14 residues. The germline gives CDR1 MDHEN, CDR2 SYDVKM. V dropped 6 bases and J dropped 7 bases, with 16 bases sitting between them. The DNA of the CDR3 is TGTGCCAGCAGACCGGGAACCTTAGGAAATGAGCAGTTCTTC. Its translation: CASRPGTLGNEQFF.

There are a few counts of this clonotype. This chain connects TRBV12-3 or TRBV12-4 to TRBJ2-3; 10 bases map to TRBD1. J was trimmed by 4 bases and V by 10 bases; bases with no gene match: 8. The CDR3 spans 14 residues. CDR3 nucleotide sequence: TGTGCCACCACCGGACAGGGGGAGGCAGATACGCAGTATTTT. Its translation is CATTGQGEADTQYF.

This clonotype was counted only a few times. The chain uses TRBV20-1 and TRBJ2-1, with TRBD1 identical over 9 bases. V shed 6 bases and J 0 bases; nucleotides not matched to a gene: 9. Germline values: CDR1 DFQATT, CDR2 SNEGSKA (reference sequence). The CDR3 is made up of 16 amino acids. Written as DNA, the CDR3 is TGCAGTGCAGAGCCCTTGACAGGGGGCTCCTACAATGAGCAGTTCTTC. It yields the protein CSAEPLTGGSYNEQFF.

This rearrangement joins TRBV12-3 or TRBV12-4 to TRBJ1-1; D call uncertain. This CDR3 region has 13 residues. V shed 3 bases and J shed 8 bases, with 13 bases lying between them. The CDR3 here is CASSFFGNLEAFF. Here the CDR3 DNA reads TGTGCCAGCAGTTTTTTCGGGAACCTCGAAGCTTTCTTT.

The chain combines TRBV6-5 with TRBJ2-5; TRBD1 matches at 7 bases. The CDR3 covers 15 residues. V dropped 0 bases and J dropped 5; count of bases not matched to a gene: 6. Per germline, CDR1 MNHEY and CDR2 SVGAGI. CDR3 nucleotide sequence: TGTGCCAGCAGTTACTCAGGGGGCTGGGGTGAGACCCAGTACTTC. This codes for CASSYSGGWGETQYF.

Many counts were recorded for this clonotype. V gene TRBV7-3 combines with J gene TRBJ2-3, with 9 bases lining up with TRBD2. Germline CDR1 is SGHTA and CDR2 is FQGTGA. V lost 5 bases to trimming and J lost 3 bases; unmatched junction nucleotides: 6. The CDR3 has 15 amino acids. The CDR3 nucleotides read TGTGCCAGCAGCCAAACGGGACTAGCAACAGATACGCAGTATTTT. This codes for CASSQTGLATDTQYF.

This clonotype was seen ten or more times. V is TRBV5-6 and J is TRBJ2-2; the D is unclear. CDR1 and CDR2 (germline): SGHDT, YYEEEE. The CDR3 runs to 12 residues. Trimming pared 0 bases from V and 11 bases from J, leaving 8 bases between. CDR3 DNA: TGTGCCAGCAGCTTGGCCGATGGAGAGCTGTTTTTT. This translates into CASSLADGELFF.

This clonotype was seen a few times. The chain uses TRBV10-2 and TRBJ1-6, with D unclear. V was trimmed by 3 bases and J by 7 bases, leaving 7 bases between them. In germline, CDR1 is WSHSY, CDR2 SAAADI. This CDR3 has 13 amino acids. The CDR3: CASSEGMNSPLHF. CDR3 nucleotides: TGCGCCAGCAGTGAAGGGATGAATTCACCCCTCCACTTT.

This clonotype has ten or more counts. This chain joins TRBV27 and TRBJ2-7, with D possibly being TRBD2 (6 bases). Germline values: CDR1 MNHEY, CDR2 SMNVEV (reference sequence). The CDR3 is 16 amino acids. Trimming shortened V by 3 bases and J by 7 bases, and 22 bases separated the two germline ends. CDR3 sequence (DNA): TGTGCCAGCAGTTTTCTTAGGGGCATCCTAAGCGGGGAGCAGTACTTC. This translates into CASSFLRGILSGEQYF.

This clonotype occurred many times. V gene TRBV4-1 combines with J gene TRBJ2-1; D unresolved. From germline, CDR1 is MGHRA and CDR2 YSYEKL. There are 13 residues in the CDR3. V was clipped by 0 bases and J by 8 bases, with 8 bases between them. The chain's CDR3 is CASSQEEVYEQFF. The CDR3 DNA reads as TGCGCCAGCAGCCAAGAAGAGGTGTATGAGCAGTTCTTC.

The CDR3 region has the DNA TGTGCCAGCAGCGTGACCGGGGGGGCCACAGATACGCAGTATTTT. Translating it yields CASSVTGGATDTQYF. The chain couples TRBV9 to TRBJ2-3; 8 bases match TRBD2. This CDR3 is built from 15 residues. Germline-derived CDR1 and CDR2 are SGDLS and YYNGEE. V was pared by 2 bases and J by 2 bases, with 4 bases of the junction left unmatched.

This clonotype was picked up a small number of times. V gene TRBV29-1 combines with J gene TRBJ2-1; 7 bases line up with TRBD2. After removal of 5 bases from V and 6 bases from J, the junction contained 4 bases not matched to a gene. Germline assignment: CDR1 SQVTM and CDR2 ANQGSEA. CDR3 size: 12 residues. DNA for the CDR3: TGCAGCGTTCTGGGCGGGGGCAATGAGCAGTTCTTC. Protein sequence: CSVLGGGNEQFF.

Only a few counts were recorded for this clonotype. This chain links TRBV5-6 with TRBJ1-2; D remains unclear. V dropped 4 bases and J dropped 7 bases, with 11 bases sitting between them. CDR1 and CDR2 (germline): SGHDT, YYEEEE. This CDR3 is 12 amino acids long. CDR3 sequence (DNA): TGTGCCAGCAGCGGGCCCGAGGGTGGCTACACCTTC. Protein: CASSGPEGGYTF.

This clonotype turned up a few times. The J gene is TRBJ2-1, the V gene TRBV12-3 or TRBV12-4, with TRBD2 identical over 9 bases. The CDR3 is made up of 13 amino acids. J lost 7 bases, V lost 10 bases, and 8 bases had no gene match. CDR3 sequence: CATVAGAGNEQFF. Written as DNA, the CDR3 is TGTGCCACCGTAGCGGGAGCGGGGAATGAGCAGTTCTTC.

This chain joins TRBV6-5 and TRBJ2-5; D might be TRBD1 or TRBD2, each matching 5 bases. This CDR3 comprises 13 residues. Germline loops: CDR1 MNHEY, CDR2 SVGAGI. V dropped 0 bases and J dropped 7 bases, with 9 bases sitting between them. CDR3 sequence: CASSYSTGGTQYF. The CDR3 DNA sequence: TGTGCCAGCAGTTACTCGACTGGGGGGACCCAGTACTTC.

This clonotype was seen more than once but under ten times. The gene calls are TRBV12-3 or TRBV12-4 and TRBJ2-3, with D hard to call. This CDR3 region has 14 residues. Trimming removed 3 bases from V and 0 bases from J, with 7 bases in between. The CDR3, as DNA: TGTGCCAGCAGTTTCGTCATGAGCACAGATACGCAGTATTTT. It encodes CASSFVMSTDTQYF.

This clonotype was observed at least ten times. This sequence joins TRBV15 and TRBJ2-1; TRBD2 matches 9 bases. There are 15 residues in the CDR3. The germline V gene has CDR1 LNHNV and CDR2 YYDKDF (reference sequence). After removal of 2 bases from V and 5 bases from J, the junction contained 4 bases not matched to a gene. In DNA form, the CDR3 reads TGTGCCACCAGCAGACTAGCGGGACCTAACAATGAGCAGTTCTTC. Amino acids: CATSRLAGPNNEQFF.

In this sample, this clonotype turned up a few times. This chain uses TRBV20-1 with TRBJ2-1; 14 bases align to TRBD2. The CDR3 sequence is 14 residues long. Germline CDR1 is DFQATT and CDR2 is SNEGSKA (reference sequence). V was pared by 6 bases and J by 8 bases, with 6 bases of the junction left unmatched. The CDR3 region has the DNA TGCAGTGCGACCGGGACTAGCGGGAGCGATGAGCAGTTCTTC. Translating it yields CSATGTSGSDEQFF.